This entry features one T cell receptor beta chain sequence. Its target is not known. The sample belongs to a study of brain T cells in children with intractable seizures. Notes on the study in general: Only CDR3 sequence similarity suggested viral specificity, without known HCMV serostatus. Pre- and post-surgery blood differed in depth, so pre-surgery absences may be undersampling.

Clones were sequenced by immunoSEQ multiplex PCR, and TCRdb holds only the in-frame ones, with some missing. The data hold hundreds of thousands of clones, with about 93% observed a single time. Time point in this sample: blood from clinic visit 5 months post-surgery; TSC patient then seizure free. Surgery cases with the highest brain T cell transcript signatures were chosen for sequencing. Pre-surgery treatment included at least one anti-epileptic drug. Germline V CDR1 and CDR2: SEHNR, FQNEAQ (reference sequence). The CDR3 has 16 residues. The V gene end was trimmed by 5 bases and the J gene end by 5 bases; junction bases not matched to a gene: 12.

The source material was peripheral blood, sampled about 5 months after surgery. The V call is TRBV7-9, the J call TRBJ2-7; 10 bases match TRBD2. This receptor was taken from a boy under two years old with tuberous sclerosis and intractable seizures. In DNA, the CDR3 is TGTGCCAGCAGCCCCCGGGGCCCTAGCGGGAGCGACGAGCAGTACTTC. Translated: CASSPRGPSGSDEQYF. Filled out from reference TRBV7-9 and TRBJ2-7, the complete variable domain reads DTGVSQNPRHKITKRGQNVTFRCDPISEHNRLYWYRQTLGQGPEFLTYFQNEAQLEKSRLLSDRFSAERPKGSFSTLEIQRTEQGDSAMYLCASSPRGPSGSDEQYFGPGTRLTVT.